This TCR beta chain was sequenced in a study of blood T cells in healthy people across ages. The wider study: Template switching retrieved approximately one barcoded beta molecule for each two T cells.

This clonotype appeared a few times. Its antigen is not known. The CDR3 contains 15 residues. V dropped 4 bases and J dropped 4 bases, with 17 bases sitting between them. Germline CDR1 SGHRS, CDR2 YFSETQ. Whole-study results and caveats: It was not possible, with unsorted PBMCs, to conclusively compare naive and antigen-experienced cells. Percentage of naive T cells showed a strong correlation with TCR beta diversity. Considered underestimates were the diversity estimates obtained from one million T cells.

Sample-barcoded 5' priming and a J-beta primer mix drove a second PCR of about 6 to 12 cycles. TCRdb re-derived calls from the 5' RACE reads in MiXCR, one entry per CDR3 protein. The table lists over 1,500,000 distinct CDR3 sequences, around 40% of them singletons. The TCR comes from a human donor in good health. The specimen sequenced was blood. V usage is TRBV5-1 and J usage is TRBJ1-2; a possible D gene is TRBD1 (6 bases). The CDR3 spells CASSPTGTPSYGYTF. The CDR3 region has the DNA TGCGCCAGCAGCCCGACCGGGACACCTAGCTATGGCTACACCTTC.